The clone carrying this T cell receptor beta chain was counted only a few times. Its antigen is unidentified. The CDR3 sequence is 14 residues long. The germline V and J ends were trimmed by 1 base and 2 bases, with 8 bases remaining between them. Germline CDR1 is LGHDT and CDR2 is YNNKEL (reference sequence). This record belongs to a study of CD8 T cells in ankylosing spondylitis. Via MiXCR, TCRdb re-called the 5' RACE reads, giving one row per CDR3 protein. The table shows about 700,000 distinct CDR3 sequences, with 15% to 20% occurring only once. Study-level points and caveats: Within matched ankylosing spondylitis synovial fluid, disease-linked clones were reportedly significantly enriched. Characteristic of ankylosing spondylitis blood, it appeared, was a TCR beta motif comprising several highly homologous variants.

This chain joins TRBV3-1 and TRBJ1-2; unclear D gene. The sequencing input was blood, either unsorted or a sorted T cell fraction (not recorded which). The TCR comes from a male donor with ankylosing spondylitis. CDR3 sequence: CASSQGPGNYGYTF. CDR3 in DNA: TGTGCCAGCAGCCAAGGTCCCGGGAACTATGGCTACACCTTC. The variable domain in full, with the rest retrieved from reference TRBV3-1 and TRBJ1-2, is DTAVSQTPKYLVTQMGNDKSIKCEQNLGHDTMYWYKQDSKKFLKIMFSYNNKELIINETVPNRFSPKSPDKAHLNLHINSLELGDSAVYFCASSQGPGNYGYTFGSGTRLTVV.